Following are 7 T cell receptor beta chains from one sample sequenced in a study of blood T cell repertoires in COVID-19. Sequenced by immunoSEQ multiplex PCR; TCRdb stores in-frame clones only, minus some. Of about 250,000 clones in the sample, 70% to 90% were seen once. Specimen: peripheral blood. The source of these receptors is a man aged 45-65 years with acute or convalescent COVID-19.

CDR3 nucleotides: TGTGCCACCAGTGATGGGGCCCAAGAGACCCAGTACTTC. It codes for CATSDGAQETQYF. The V call is TRBV24-1, the J call TRBJ2-5, with D perhaps matching TRBD1 (5 bases). The germline CDR1 and CDR2 sequences are KGHDR and SFDVKD. This CDR3 region has 13 residues. The V gene lost 3 bases and the J gene lost 1 base, with 5 bases spanning the gap.

V usage is TRBV6-5 and J usage is TRBJ1-3, with TRBD1 matching 7 bases. Germline trimming cut 2 bases from V and 0 bases from J; bases unmatched to any gene: 1. CDR3 size: 15 residues. Germline assignment: CDR1 MNHEY and CDR2 SVGAGI. Written as DNA, the CDR3 is TGTGCCAGCAGTTACGGGACAGACTCTGGAAACACCATATATTTT. Its translation is CASSYGTDSGNTIYF.

This clone was recorded a few times. The genes are TRBV18 and TRBJ2-7, with 10 bases that match TRBD1. The ends lost 6 bases at V and 2 bases at J; junction bases unmatched: 4. Germline V lookup: CDR1 KGHSH, CDR2 LQKENI. The CDR3 consists of 14 residues. The CDR3 is CASSGGQGTYEQYF. DNA of the CDR3: TGTGCCAGCTCCGGGGGACAGGGGACCTACGAGCAGTACTTC.

Written as DNA, the CDR3 is TGTGCCAGCAGCCAAGGAGGGTCGGGAGTACAAAACATTCAGTACTTC. Amino acids: CASSQGGSGVQNIQYF. The chain recombines TRBV14 with TRBJ2-4, with D perhaps matching TRBD2 (6 bases). CDR1 and CDR2 (germline): SGHDN, FVKESK. This CDR3 region has 16 residues. Trimming took off 1 base at V and 5 bases at J, with 15 bases between the two ends.

The rearrangement links TRBV18 to TRBJ2-7, with TRBD2 matching 7 bases. Germline V gives CDR1 KGHSH, CDR2 LQKENI. This CDR3 is built from 15 residues. V dropped 2 bases and J dropped 2; count of bases not matched to a gene: 6. The DNA of the CDR3 is TGTGCCAGCTCACCAGGGAGGGATGGGACCTACGAGCAGTACTTC. This codes for CASSPGRDGTYEQYF.

CDR3 protein: CASSEYDRPVEKLFF. The DNA for the CDR3 is TGTGCCAGCAGTGAATATGACAGGCCGGTTGAAAAACTGTTTTTT. This chain uses TRBV25-1 with TRBJ1-4; maybe TRBD1 (6 bases). Germline V lookup: CDR1 MGHDK, CDR2 SYGVNS. Trimming removed 0 bases at V and 7 bases at J, with 12 bases between. CDR3 length: 15 residues. Looking up the rest from reference TRBV25-1 and TRBJ1-4 gives the full variable domain: EADIYQTPRYLVIGTGKKITLECSQTMGHDKMYWYQQDPGMELHLIHYSYGVNSTEKGDLSSESTVSRIRTEHFPLTLESARPSHTSQYLCASSEYDRPVEKLFFGSGTQLSVL.

The chain joins TRBV19 to TRBJ1-3, with D perhaps TRBD1 (6 bases). The germline V and J ends were trimmed by 5 bases and 0 bases, with 14 bases remaining between them. CDR1 is LNHDA and CDR2 is SQIVND in the germline V gene (reference sequence). This CDR3 has 16 residues. CDR3 loop: CASSSRQALSGNTIYF. The CDR3 nucleotides are TGTGCCAGTAGTTCCCGACAGGCCCTCTCTGGAAACACCATATATTTT.